This T cell receptor beta chain originates from a study of naive and memory T cell subsets. Notes on the study in general: Expression changes during T cell differentiation may affect RNA-based TCR counts. Diversity fell and Gini index rose from naive through CM, EM, EMRA. Over 85% of naive TCR sequences appeared only once after error correction, unlike memory subsets. A few larger clonotypes appeared in naive repertoires, especially CD8, possibly memory cells re-expressing CD45RA.

Both TRBC1 and TRBC2 were covered by a beta constant-region primer of two equimolar oligonucleotides. The ligated cDNA underwent four PCR rounds using SP2 and nested alpha and beta constant-region primers. TCRdb fed the UMI-ligation and nested PCR reads into MiXCR, producing one record per CDR3 protein. The sample carries roughly 150,000 distinct CDR3 sequences, more than 15% recorded once. Germline CDR1 is MDHEN and CDR2 is SYDVKM. This CDR3 is built from 16 residues. Trimming pared 3 bases from V and 2 bases from J, leaving 15 bases between. This clonotype was observed a handful of times. Its antigen is not known.

The sample taken for sequencing was naive CD8+ T cells from blood. This clonotype was sampled from a human donor in good health. The chain has TRBV28 and TRBJ2-3; D is possibly TRBD1 (6 bases). The CDR3 nucleotides are TGTGCCAGCAGTTTTACGGCGACAGGAGACACAGATACGCAGTATTTT. Protein: CASSFTATGDTDTQYF. Based on the CDR3 plus reference TRBV28 and TRBJ2-3, the full variable domain is DVKVTQSSRYLVKRTGEKVFLECVQDMDHENMFWYRQDPGLGLRLIYFSYDVKMKEKGDIPEGYSVSREKKERFSLILESASTNQTSMYLCASSFTATGDTDTQYFGPGTRLTVL.